This TCR beta chain was sequenced for a study of identical twins. Study results and caveats: Its conclusions, products of cross-sectional statistical analysis, did not come from following the same donors.

The germline V gene has CDR1 ENHRY and CDR2 SYGVKD. The CDR3 loop spans 16 amino acids. V was clipped by 10 bases and J by 1 base; unmatched bases: 10. A universal primer site came from template switching; cDNA carried unique molecular identifiers. In TCRdb, the 5' RACE reads were re-called with MiXCR into one record per CDR3 protein. Found here are some 500,000 distinct CDR3 sequences, 14% of them singletons; the top ten hold about 0.97%. Of note for this clonotype: The antigen is not known.

These data were likewise used in another study, on yellow fever vaccine responses in identical twins. From that study: Reported findings indicate that twins' vaccine T cell responses seemed partially convergent, partially personalized.

The sequence was collected from a woman aged 18 to 35 in good health. V usage is TRBV10-3 and J usage is TRBJ2-3, with 11 bases that match TRBD2. Input material: CD4+ T cells sorted from blood. CDR3 loop: CATSPSTSGGTDTQYF. The CDR3 nucleotides read TGTGCCACCTCTCCTTCGACTAGCGGGGGCACAGATACGCAGTATTTT.